Each of the 21 T cell receptor beta chains below was sequenced from the same sample in a study of T cell responses to AZD1222 COVID-19 vaccine. The repertoire was sequenced with immunoSEQ multiplex PCR; TCRdb's copy has only in-frame clones and lacks some. The sample lists approximately 76,000 clones, about 89% occurring once. Sequencing used peripheral blood, obtained on day 0 of MenACWY control vaccination. The receptors were gathered from an adult in good health.

The rearrangement joins TRBV6-1 to TRBJ2-7, with 9 bases aligning to TRBD2. From germline, CDR1 is MNHNS and CDR2 SASEGT. Trimming cost V 4 bases and J 4 bases; bases outside gene matches: 11. This CDR3 region has 16 residues. This chain's CDR3 is CASSALAGPPYYEQYF. Here the CDR3 DNA reads TGTGCCAGCAGTGCCCTAGCGGGACCCCCCTATTACGAGCAGTACTTC.

V and J are TRBV15 and TRBJ1-5; D remains unclear. With 3 bases removed from V and 3 bases from J, the gap between germline ends came to 6 bases. Germline-derived CDR1 and CDR2 are LNHNV and YYDKDF (reference sequence). There are 13 residues in the CDR3. CDR3 loop: CATSSRDNQPQHF. CDR3 in DNA: TGTGCCACCAGCAGCCGCGACAATCAGCCCCAGCATTTT.

The V and J genes are TRBV20-1 and TRBJ2-1; 10 bases agree with TRBD2. J was trimmed by 10 bases and V by 3 bases; bases with no gene match: 12. Per germline, CDR1 DFQATT and CDR2 SNEGSKA (reference sequence). CDR3 length: 15 amino acids. The CDR3 spells CSASNSGRGGKEQFF. CDR3 nucleotide sequence: TGCAGTGCTAGTAACAGCGGGAGGGGAGGTAAAGAGCAGTTCTTC.

V gene TRBV7-9 combines with J gene TRBJ1-2; no reliable D call. CDR1 is SEHNR, CDR2 FQNEAQ, per germline (reference sequence). V lost 5 bases to trimming and J lost 4 bases, with 14 bases between them. The CDR3 consists of 14 residues. The chain's CDR3 is CASSQNEGFYGYTF. The CDR3, as DNA: TGTGCCAGCAGCCAGAACGAGGGTTTCTATGGCTACACCTTC.

V is TRBV30 and J is TRBJ1-6; D uncertain. Germline CDR1 is GTSNPN and CDR2 is SVGIG (reference sequence). This CDR3 contains 12 residues. With 2 bases removed from V and 11 bases from J, the gap between germline ends came to 10 bases. CDR3 amino acids: CAWSSAQPPLHF. In DNA, the CDR3 is TGTGCCTGGAGTTCAGCACAGCCACCCCTCCACTTT. Full variable domain (rest looked up from reference TRBV30 and TRBJ1-6): SQTIHQWPATLVQPVGSPLSLECTVEGTSNPNLYWYRQAAGRGLQLLFYSVGIGQISSEVPQNLSASRPQDRQFILSSKKLLLSDSGFYLCAWSSAQPPLHFGNGTRLTVT.

The rearrangement links TRBV20-1 to TRBJ2-1; 10 bases line up with TRBD1. This CDR3 region has 15 residues. Germline-derived CDR1 and CDR2 are DFQATT and SNEGSKA (reference sequence). Unmatched junction bases numbered 9, after V lost 3 bases and J lost 7 bases. The CDR3 nucleotides are TGCAGTGCTAGTGGGGACAGGGGCGGAGAGAATGAGCAGTTCTTC. It yields the protein CSASGDRGGENEQFF.

This clone was seen a few times. The CDR3 DNA reads TGTGCCAGTAGCTATCCCCCCGGACTCCTCTCTGGAAACACCATATATTTT. It yields the protein CASSYPPGLLSGNTIYF. V usage is TRBV19 and J usage is TRBJ1-3, with D unresolved. CDR1 and CDR2 (germline): LNHDA, SQIVND (reference sequence). Trimming took off 6 bases at V and 0 bases at J, with 18 bases between the two ends. This CDR3 spans 17 amino acids.

The sample holds one count of this clone. The J gene is TRBJ1-2, the V gene TRBV21-1; the listed D gene, TRBD1, was not tested against the DNA. TRBV21-1 has pseudogene status. The CDR3 contains 16 residues. The CDR3 is CASSKSSDKVYEGYTF. As DNA, the CDR3 is TGTGCCAGCAGCAAATCCTCGGACAAGGTGTATGAAGGCTACACCTTC.

The rearrangement links TRBV4-3 to TRBJ2-1, with 12 nucleotides matching TRBD2. The CDR3 is 16 amino acids. J was trimmed by 9 bases and V by 0 bases; bases with no gene match: 6. Germline V lookup: CDR1 LGHNA, CDR2 YSLEER. CDR3 sequence: CASSQETSGSLREQFF. In nucleotides, the CDR3 is TGCGCCAGCAGCCAAGAGACTAGCGGGAGTTTACGTGAGCAGTTCTTC.

This chain links TRBV6-5 with TRBJ2-1; maybe TRBD2 (6 bases). Germline lookup yields CDR1 MNHEY and CDR2 SVGAGI. V lost 0 bases and J 11 bases, leaving 11 bases between the germline ends. The CDR3 has 13 amino acids. The DNA of the CDR3 is TGTGCCAGCAGTTACTCGAGGCGGGATAAGCAGTTCTTC. It specifies CASSYSRRDKQFF.

The CDR3 here is CASSIGPVYTDTQYF. CDR3 DNA: TGTGCCAGTAGTATTGGACCCGTGTACACAGATACGCAGTATTTT. The V gene is TRBV19, the J gene TRBJ2-3; D is uncertain. This CDR3 is 15 amino acids long. Trimming removed 3 bases at V and 2 bases at J, with 12 bases between. Germline V gene lookup returns CDR1 LNHDA and CDR2 SQIVND (reference sequence).

The J gene is TRBJ2-3, the V gene TRBV28; weak D call: TRBD2 (6 bases). Per germline, CDR1 MDHEN and CDR2 SYDVKM. The length of the CDR3 is 13 residues. Trimming removed 5 bases from V and 6 bases from J, with 12 bases in between. The CDR3 DNA follows: TGTGCCAGCAGTGGGGGACTTCGCGATACGCAGTATTTT. It translates to CASSGGLRDTQYF. The whole variable domain, remainder taken from reference TRBV28 and TRBJ2-3, is DVKVTQSSRYLVKRTGEKVFLECVQDMDHENMFWYRQDPGLGLRLIYFSYDVKMKEKGDIPEGYSVSREKKERFSLILESASTNQTSMYLCASSGGLRDTQYFGPGTRLTVL.

The chain carries TRBV21-1 and TRBJ2-5; the table gives TRBD2 as D, unverified against the DNA. TRBV21-1 is a known pseudogene. This CDR3 has 18 amino acids. The CDR3 sequence: CASGILAFERGLQETQYF. DNA for the CDR3: TGTGCCAGCGGAATTCTCGCGTTCGAGCGGGGCCTGCAAGAGACCCAGTACTTC.

This clone showed up just once. The chain has TRBV5-1 and TRBJ2-1, with 13 positions matching TRBD2. J gave up 6 bases and V 4 bases, and 4 bases lay outside the gene matches. The CDR3 is 15 amino acids. Germline assignment: CDR1 SGHRS and CDR2 YFSETQ. CDR3 nucleotides: TGCGCCAGCAGCCCCGGACTAGCGGGAGCCAATGAGCAGTTCTTC. Its protein is CASSPGLAGANEQFF.

As DNA, the CDR3 is TGTGCCAGCAGCGCCCAGACTACGCGTTTAAATACGCAGTATTTT. Encoded protein: CASSAQTTRLNTQYF. The chain recombines TRBV9 with TRBJ2-3; the D gene is possibly TRBD2 (5 bases). Trimming shortened V by 3 bases and J by 7 bases, and 18 bases separated the two germline ends. In germline, CDR1 is SGDLS, CDR2 YYNGEE. CDR3 size: 15 residues.

The genes are TRBV28 and TRBJ2-7; D possibly matches TRBD1 or TRBD2 (7 bases each). The length of the CDR3 is 13 residues. Germline V gene sequence: CDR1 MDHEN, CDR2 SYDVKM. With 5 bases removed from V and 3 bases from J, the gap between germline ends came to 11 bases. In DNA form, the CDR3 reads TGTGCCAGCAGTCAGGGGGGGATCTACGAGCAGTACTTC. Translated, it gives CASSQGGIYEQYF. Filled out from reference TRBV28 and TRBJ2-7, the complete variable domain reads DVKVTQSSRYLVKRTGEKVFLECVQDMDHENMFWYRQDPGLGLRLIYFSYDVKMKEKGDIPEGYSVSREKKERFSLILESASTNQTSMYLCASSQGGIYEQYFGPGTRLTVT.

The chain links TRBV2 to TRBJ2-2; 7 bases map to TRBD1. V was clipped by 9 bases and J by 4 bases; unmatched bases: 2. Germline V lookup: CDR1 SNHLY, CDR2 FYNNEI. This CDR3 is built from 12 residues. DNA for the CDR3: TGTGCCAGAGGGACAGCCACCGGGGAGCTGTTTTTT. As protein: CARGTATGELFF.

This clone was picked up a small number of times. The rearrangement uses TRBV24-1 and TRBJ2-2; the match to TRBD2 covers 9 bases. V was pared by 2 bases and J by 1 base, with 7 bases of the junction left unmatched. CDR1 and CDR2 from the germline V gene are KGHDR and SFDVKD. The CDR3 runs 18 residues. CDR3 region: CATSDWYKTSGNTGELFF. Here the CDR3 DNA reads TGTGCCACCAGTGATTGGTACAAGACTAGCGGGAACACCGGGGAGCTGTTTTTT.

CDR3 DNA: TGCAGCGTTGTCGGAGTTGAAGCTTTCTTT. The encoded protein is CSVVGVEAFF. The chain recombines TRBV29-1 with TRBJ1-1; D gene ambiguous. This CDR3 contains 10 residues. Germline CDR1 SQVTM, CDR2 ANQGSEA. Trimming shortened V by 4 bases and J by 7 bases, and 7 bases separated the two germline ends.

The chain couples TRBV11-2 to TRBJ2-1; the D is unclear. The germline gives CDR1 SGHAT, CDR2 FQNNGV. This CDR3 comprises 12 residues. The V end lost 0 bases, the J end lost 11 bases, and 8 bases lay between the germline ends. In DNA form, the CDR3 reads TGTGCCAGCAGCTTAGATGGAATCCAGCAGTTCTTC. Encoded protein: CASSLDGIQQFF.

The genes are TRBV28 and TRBJ1-1; 8 bases are shared with TRBD1. The V segment lost 5 bases and the J segment 7 bases; nucleotides outside the gene matches: 12. From germline, CDR1 is MDHEN and CDR2 SYDVKM. The CDR3 has 15 amino acids. The CDR3 DNA sequence: TGTGCCAGCAGTCAGCCTCGGACAGGGAAGTTTGAAGCTTTCTTT. It specifies CASSQPRTGKFEAFF.